Below, 14 T cell receptor beta chains from the same sample are listed, as sequenced in a study of blood T cell repertoires in COVID-19. Data came from immunoSEQ multiplex PCR; TCRdb stores just in-frame clones and leaves some out. The table shows over 250,000 clones, with 75% to 90% occurring only once. Sequencing was carried out using peripheral blood. The receptors were gathered from a woman aged 70-85 years with COVID-19, enrolled during active disease.

The rearrangement uses TRBV15 and TRBJ2-7; 9 bases map to TRBD2. Trimming took 6 bases from V and 5 from J; bases not matched to a gene: 5. The CDR3 loop spans 13 amino acids. Looked up from germline, CDR1 is LNHNV and CDR2 is YYDKDF (reference sequence). The CDR3 is CATSFSGRNEQYF. CDR3 coding DNA: TGTGCCACCAGTTTCAGCGGGAGGAACGAGCAGTACTTC.

J is TRBJ2-2 and V is TRBV19; 7 positions match TRBD2. The CDR3 consists of 15 residues. Germline V CDR1 and CDR2: LNHDA, SQIVND (reference sequence). Trimming removed 4 bases from V and 4 bases from J; junction bases left unmatched: 6. CDR3 DNA sequence: TGTGCCAGTAGTAAGACTGGGAGGGGCACCGGGGAGCTGTTTTTT. It is translated as CASSKTGRGTGELFF.

This chain links TRBV10-3 with TRBJ2-7, with D tentatively TRBD2 (6 bases). V was pared by 3 bases and J by 3 bases, with 6 bases between. The CDR3 is made up of 12 amino acids. Looked up from germline, CDR1 is ENHRY and CDR2 is SYGVKD. Here the CDR3 DNA reads TGTGCCATCAGTGAAGCGGGCTACGAGCAGTACTTC. Protein: CAISEAGYEQYF.

V and J are TRBV2 and TRBJ2-7; 8 bases are shared with TRBD1. The CDR3 covers 13 residues. Trimming took 7 bases from V and 4 from J; bases not matched to a gene: 6. CDR1 and CDR2 from the germline V gene are SNHLY and FYNNEI. In DNA form, the CDR3 reads TGTGCCAGCATGGACAGGGCATCGTACGAGCAGTACTTC. It is translated as CASMDRASYEQYF.

J is TRBJ1-5 and V is TRBV5-1, with a tentative D call TRBD1 (6 bases). This CDR3 has 14 residues. The V gene's germline CDR1 is SGHRS and CDR2 YFSETQ. The V end was cut by 0 bases, the J end by 4 bases, with 8 bases between. CDR3 DNA sequence: TGCGCCAGCAGCTTGGGACAGGAAAATCAGCCCCAGCATTTT. Residues: CASSLGQENQPQHF.

The rearrangement links TRBV6-2 or TRBV6-3 to TRBJ2-7; 13 nucleotides align to TRBD2. CDR1 is MNHEY and CDR2 is SVGEGT in the germline V gene. CDR3 length: 15 amino acids. V trimming: 5 bases; J trimming: 9 bases; junction bases outside the gene matches: 10. CDR3 sequence reads: CASSILAGGPGLQYF. CDR3 sequence (DNA): TGTGCCAGCAGTATACTAGCGGGAGGGCCTGGGTTGCAGTACTTC.

The chain links TRBV18 to TRBJ2-6; 12 bases fit TRBD2. Germline V gene data show CDR1 as KGHSH and CDR2 as LQKENI. This CDR3 has 19 amino acids. Losses at the gene ends were 2 bases for V and 4 bases for J; bases not matched to a gene: 9. The DNA for the CDR3 is TGTGCCAGCTCACCAGGACTAGCGGGAATTCCGGGGGGGGCCAACGTCCTGACTTTC. Amino acids: CASSPGLAGIPGGANVLTF.

The rearrangement joins TRBV4-1 to TRBJ2-2; 10 bases align to TRBD2. J gave up 6 bases and V 0 bases, and 10 bases lay outside the gene matches. CDR1 and CDR2 (germline): MGHRA, YSYEKL. This CDR3 has 18 amino acids. CDR3 protein: CASSQESSGRAIPGELFF. The CDR3 region has the DNA TGCGCCAGCAGCCAAGAAAGCAGCGGGAGGGCCATCCCCGGGGAGCTGTTTTTT.

The V gene is TRBV11-3, the J gene TRBJ1-1; D may be TRBD1 (6 bases). The V and J ends lost 3 bases and 9 bases respectively, with 14 bases between them. The CDR3 sequence is 13 residues long. CDR1 and CDR2 (germline): SGHNT, YENEEA. In nucleotides, the CDR3 is TGTGCCAGCAGCTTGGGGATACAGGGAAAAGCTTTCTTT. This sequence encodes CASSLGIQGKAFF.

The chain employs TRBV7-3 and TRBJ2-1; 11 positions agree with TRBD2. This CDR3 contains 13 residues. V was pared by 4 bases and J by 12 bases, with 5 bases of the junction left unmatched. Germline CDR1 and CDR2: SGHTA and FQGTGA. The chain's CDR3 is CASSSNLAGGQFF. The CDR3 nucleotides are TGTGCCAGCAGCTCAAACCTAGCGGGAGGGCAGTTCTTC.

The V gene is TRBV9, the J gene TRBJ2-1; 13 bases are a match to TRBD2. Unmatched junction bases numbered 6, after V lost 4 bases and J lost 2 bases. The CDR3 loop spans 17 amino acids. Germline CDR1 is SGDLS and CDR2 is YYNGEE. DNA of the CDR3: TGTGCCAGCAGCTGGACTAGCGGGAGTATGACCTACAATGAGCAGTTCTTC. Its translation is CASSWTSGSMTYNEQFF.

The V and J genes are TRBV7-2 and TRBJ2-1, with D perhaps TRBD2 (5 bases). Trimming took off 4 bases at V and 7 bases at J, with 11 bases between the two ends. The germline CDR1 and CDR2 sequences are SGHTA and FQGNSA. The CDR3 spans 13 residues. CDR3 protein: CASSSGTRNEQFF. CDR3 coding DNA: TGTGCCAGCAGCTCCGGAACTAGAAATGAGCAGTTCTTC.

This rearrangement joins TRBV7-9 to TRBJ2-2, with TRBD2 matching over 8 bases. This CDR3 region has 17 residues. Germline values: CDR1 SEHNR, CDR2 FQNEAQ (reference sequence). V dropped 0 bases and J dropped 4; count of bases not matched to a gene: 7. CDR3 residues: CASSLAPTSDGTGELFF. CDR3 sequence (DNA): TGTGCCAGCAGCTTAGCACCGACTAGCGATGGCACCGGGGAGCTGTTTTTT.

The rearrangement uses TRBV2 and TRBJ2-3; no definite D call. CDR1 and CDR2 (germline): SNHLY, FYNNEI. V was shortened by 4 bases and J by 2 bases, with 7 bases between the two germline ends. CDR3 length: 13 amino acids. CDR3 in DNA: TGTGCCAGCAGTGTCCACTTCACAGATACGCAGTATTTT. Translating it yields CASSVHFTDTQYF. Full variable domain (remainder filled in from reference TRBV2 and TRBJ2-3): EPEVTQTPSHQVTQMGQEVILRCVPISNHLYFYWYRQILGQKVEFLVSFYNNEISEKSEIFDDQFSVERPDGSNFTLKIRSTKLEDSAMYFCASSVHFTDTQYFGPGTRLTVL.